Presented here are 27 T cell receptor beta chains from one specimen sequenced in a study of cytomegalovirus exposure and HLA in healthy donors. PCR employed 60 Vbeta and 13 Jbeta primers. Libraries were prepared by immunoSEQ multiplex PCR; TCRdb keeps only in-frame clonotypes and omits some of them. The sample has about 160,000 clones; around 88% are singletons. Specimen: PBMCs. The receptors originated from a woman aged 25-40 years in good health and CMV-seronegative.

The chain recombines TRBV19 with TRBJ1-1, with D hard to call. The CDR3 consists of 14 residues. Trimming took 5 bases from V and 1 from J, leaving 11 bases between them. The germline gives CDR1 LNHDA, CDR2 SQIVND (reference sequence). The CDR3 region is CASSPASWNTEAFF. DNA for the CDR3: TGTGCCAGTAGTCCCGCCAGTTGGAACACTGAAGCTTTCTTT. The whole variable domain, remainder taken from reference TRBV19 and TRBJ1-1, is DGGITQSPKYLFRKEGQNVTLSCEQNLNHDAMYWYRQDPGQGLRLIYYSQIVNDFQKGDIAEGYSVSREKKESFPLTVTSAQKNPTAFYLCASSPASWNTEAFFGQGTRLTVV.

This clone is a singleton in its sample. The chain links TRBV19 to TRBJ2-2; no reliable D call. From germline, CDR1 is LNHDA and CDR2 SQIVND (reference sequence). This CDR3 is 13 amino acids long. V lost 0 bases and J 8 bases, leaving 7 bases between the germline ends. The CDR3 coding sequence is TGTGCCAGTAGTATAGATGAACGGGGGGAGCTGTTTTTT. This sequence encodes CASSIDERGELFF.

The chain recombines TRBV11-2 with TRBJ2-2; D is perhaps TRBD2 (6 bases). This CDR3 comprises 15 residues. Germline lookup yields CDR1 SGHAT and CDR2 FQNNGV. V was trimmed by 5 bases and J by 5 bases, leaving 15 bases between them. The CDR3 loop reads CASSHGSLKTGELFF. The CDR3 bases are TGTGCCAGCAGCCACGGGAGCCTCAAGACCGGGGAGCTGTTTTTT.

CDR3 sequence (DNA): TGTGCCAGCACCGCAGGCAATGAGCAGTTCTTC. As protein: CASTAGNEQFF. V gene TRBV27 combines with J gene TRBJ2-1; D not resolved. V lost 7 bases, J lost 6 bases, and 7 bases lay in between. The CDR3 consists of 11 residues. Germline CDR1 MNHEY, CDR2 SMNVEV (reference sequence).

The rearrangement joins TRBV5-1 to TRBJ2-5; 16 bases map to TRBD2. This CDR3 has 15 amino acids. The junction had 9 bases not matched to a gene; V was cut back by 7 bases and J by 9 bases. Germline CDR1 is SGHRS and CDR2 is YFSETQ. CDR3 sequence: CASGSGLAGGPSQYF. CDR3 DNA: TGCGCCAGCGGCTCGGGACTAGCGGGGGGGCCGTCCCAGTACTTC. Filled out from reference TRBV5-1 and TRBJ2-5, the complete variable domain reads KAGVTQTPRYLIKTRGQQVTLSCSPISGHRSVSWYQQTPGQGLQFLFEYFSETQRNKGNFPGRFSGRQFSNSRSEMNVSTLELGDSALYLCASGSGLAGGPSQYFGPGTRLLVL.

This clone was recorded once. DNA of the CDR3: TGTGCCAGCAGCTTGAGCGGGGAGGGTAATCAGCCCCAGCATTTT. Residues: CASSLSGEGNQPQHF. The chain recombines TRBV5-4 with TRBJ1-5; D remains unclear. Germline V gives CDR1 SGHNT, CDR2 YYREEE (reference sequence). The V end was cut by 1 base, the J end by 4 bases, with 12 bases between. CDR3 size: 15 residues.

The chain recombines TRBV5-6 with TRBJ2-7; D may be TRBD1 (5 bases). This CDR3 contains 14 residues. Germline CDR1 reads SGHDT; CDR2 reads YYEEEE. The ends were cut back, 4 bases at V and 5 bases at J, with 16 bases in the middle. Here the CDR3 reads CASSDTGGPDEQYF. DNA for the CDR3: TGTGCCAGCAGCGATACAGGTGGGCCGGACGAGCAGTACTTC. Based on the CDR3 plus reference TRBV5-6 and TRBJ2-7, the full variable domain is DAGVTQSPTHLIKTRGQQVTLRCSPKSGHDTVSWYQQALGQGPQFIFQYYEEEERQRGNFPDRFSGHQFPNYSSELNVNALLLGDSALYLCASSDTGGPDEQYFGPGTRLTVT.

This clone was counted once. The chain employs TRBV27 and TRBJ2-3, with D possibly matching TRBD2 (7 bases). Germline loops: CDR1 MNHEY, CDR2 SMNVEV (reference sequence). There are 15 residues in the CDR3. The ends were cut back, 2 bases at V and 4 bases at J, with 13 bases in the middle. This chain's CDR3 is CASSLMGGRSDTQYF. CDR3 coding DNA: TGTGCCAGCAGTTTAATGGGGGGGCGATCAGATACGCAGTATTTT.

J is TRBJ2-2 and V is TRBV29-1, with 12 bases that match TRBD2. Germline CDR1 SQVTM, CDR2 ANQGSEA. V lost 4 bases and J lost 0; bases outside the gene matches: 6. The CDR3 is 17 residues long. CDR3 protein: CSVGWASGGANTGELFF. CDR3 coding DNA: TGCAGCGTTGGGTGGGCTAGCGGGGGGGCGAACACCGGGGAGCTGTTTTTT.

The chain links TRBV6-1 to TRBJ2-1; no clear D gene. The germline V gene encodes CDR1 MNHNS and CDR2 SASEGT. The CDR3 totals 11 residues. V lost 0 bases and J lost 11, with 5 bases in between. Written as DNA, the CDR3 is TGTGCCAGCAGTGAAGCCCCTCAGCAGTTCTTC. It codes for CASSEAPQQFF.

This chain connects TRBV5-6 to TRBJ2-2; no clear D gene. Deletions cut 4 bases from V and 0 bases from J, with 13 bases between. The CDR3 runs 16 residues. The V gene's germline CDR1 is SGHDT and CDR2 YYEEEE. CDR3 nucleotides: TGTGCCAGCAGCAGCTCTTCTGGTACGAACACCGGGGAGCTGTTTTTT. Translation gives CASSSSSGTNTGELFF.

This clone was counted only a few times. The chain recombines TRBV5-1 with TRBJ1-4, with D perhaps matching TRBD1 (6 bases). CDR1 and CDR2 (germline): SGHRS, YFSETQ. This CDR3 is built from 16 residues. The ends were cut back, 0 bases at V and 8 bases at J, with 17 bases in the middle. The DNA for the CDR3 is TGCGCCAGCAGCTTGGTGGGTGTGGACAGAGGCGAAAAACTGTTTTTT. Translated: CASSLVGVDRGEKLFF.

This clone appeared a few times. The genes are TRBV2 and TRBJ1-5; D gene unclear. The CDR3 sequence is 14 residues long. Germline CDR1 and CDR2: SNHLY and FYNNEI. V was clipped by 4 bases and J by 1 base, with 8 bases between them. The CDR3 coding sequence is TGTGCCAGCAGTGCCAGGTTCAGCAATCAGCCCCAGCATTTT. Residues: CASSARFSNQPQHF.

The sample holds one count of this clone. This chain uses TRBV10-3 with TRBJ2-7; D possibly corresponds to TRBD2 (5 bases). The CDR3 is 15 residues long. The germline CDR1 and CDR2 sequences are ENHRY and SYGVKD. The V and J ends lost 3 bases and 2 bases respectively, with 14 bases between them. The CDR3: CAISDLSAPTYEQYF. The CDR3 DNA sequence: TGTGCCATCAGTGACCTTAGCGCTCCGACCTACGAGCAGTACTTC.

The chain uses TRBV5-6 and TRBJ2-5, with 8 nucleotides matching TRBD1. This CDR3 region has 13 residues. Germline trimming cut 6 bases from V and 3 bases from J; bases unmatched to any gene: 4. The germline gives CDR1 SGHDT, CDR2 YYEEEE. The CDR3 DNA reads as TGTGCCAGCACCCAGGACAGGGAAGAGACCCAGTACTTC. Protein product: CASTQDREETQYF.

This chain connects TRBV5-4 to TRBJ1-2; 11 bases line up with TRBD1. The CDR3 consists of 17 residues. V was pared by 2 bases and J by 0 bases, with 6 bases of the junction left unmatched. Germline values: CDR1 SGHNT, CDR2 YYREEE (reference sequence). CDR3 region: CASSFGQGAYSNYGYTF. CDR3 bases: TGTGCCAGCAGCTTCGGACAGGGGGCGTACTCTAACTATGGCTACACCTTC.

The table lists this clone with a count of one. The chain couples TRBV5-4 to TRBJ2-7, with D perhaps TRBD1 (7 bases). Germline values: CDR1 SGHNT, CDR2 YYREEE (reference sequence). The CDR3 sequence is 17 residues long. Trimming pared 4 bases from V and 0 bases from J, leaving 20 bases between. The CDR3 reads CASSQGPQGGSSYEQYF. In DNA, the CDR3 is TGTGCCAGCAGCCAAGGGCCGCAGGGGGGAAGCTCCTACGAGCAGTACTTC.

The J gene is TRBJ2-4, the V gene TRBV18; D unclear. Deletions cut 3 bases from V and 0 bases from J, with 9 bases between. The CDR3 is 15 amino acids. CDR1 is KGHSH, CDR2 LQKENI, per germline. The CDR3 here is CASSPPGLAKNIQYF. DNA for the CDR3: TGTGCCAGCTCACCCCCAGGTCTAGCCAAAAACATTCAGTACTTC.

This chain links TRBV30 with TRBJ2-2; 10 nucleotides align to TRBD2. The CDR3 length is 17 residues. From germline, CDR1 is GTSNPN and CDR2 SVGIG (reference sequence). V lost 8 bases and J lost 0; bases outside the gene matches: 12. CDR3 bases: TGTGCCGGTAGCTCTCCAGGGACTAGCGCGAACACCGGGGAGCTGTTTTTT. As protein: CAGSSPGTSANTGELFF. Complete variable domain (other parts from reference TRBV30 and TRBJ2-2): SQTIHQWPATLVQPVGSPLSLECTVEGTSNPNLYWYRQAAGRGLQLLFYSVGIGQISSEVPQNLSASRPQDRQFILSSKKLLLSDSGFYLCAGSSPGTSANTGELFFGEGSRLTVL.

The V call is TRBV28, the J call TRBJ2-6; weak D call: TRBD1 (6 bases). CDR3 size: 15 residues. Germline V gene sequence: CDR1 MDHEN, CDR2 SYDVKM. Deletions cut 4 bases from V and 4 bases from J, with 11 bases between. CDR3 loop: CASSSRGAGANVLTF. Here the CDR3 DNA reads TGTGCCAGCAGTTCCAGGGGTGCGGGGGCCAACGTCCTGACTTTC.

The chain is built from TRBV7-9 and TRBJ2-7; D not resolved. Trimming removed 2 bases at V and 2 bases at J, with 4 bases between. The germline V gene encodes CDR1 SEHNR and CDR2 FQNEAQ (reference sequence). The CDR3 loop spans 12 amino acids. The CDR3 nucleotides are TGTGCCAGCAGCTTAAGCCCCTACGAGCAGTACTTC. Its translation: CASSLSPYEQYF.

The J gene is TRBJ2-5, the V gene TRBV6-4; TRBD2 agrees at 12 bases. CDR1 is MRHNA, CDR2 SNTAGT, per germline. The CDR3 has 15 residues. The junction had 6 bases not matched to a gene; V was cut back by 6 bases and J by 4 bases. CDR3: CASSPMGLAGETQYF. The CDR3 bases are TGTGCCAGCAGCCCGATGGGACTAGCGGGAGAGACCCAGTACTTC.

This clone showed up just once. The chain couples TRBV7-3 to TRBJ2-2; tentative D call: TRBD2 (5 bases). The CDR3 covers 16 residues. V lost 0 bases to trimming and J lost 1 base, with 9 bases between them. Germline V gene data show CDR1 as SGHTA and CDR2 as FQGTGA. The CDR3 DNA sequence: TGTGCCAGCAGCTTAACGGGCCGGGAGAACACCGGGGAGCTGTTTTTT. Residues: CASSLTGRENTGELFF.

The chain has TRBV5-4 and TRBJ2-5, with a tentative D call TRBD1 (6 bases). CDR1 is SGHNT and CDR2 is YYREEE in the germline V gene (reference sequence). The length of the CDR3 is 13 residues. V was clipped by 3 bases and J by 2 bases, with 8 bases between them. The CDR3 sequence is CASSSGTQETQYF. CDR3 nucleotides: TGTGCCAGCAGCTCCGGGACACAAGAGACCCAGTACTTC.

The genes are TRBV9 and TRBJ1-2; 7 bases line up with TRBD1. J gave up 0 bases and V 3 bases, and 17 bases lay outside the gene matches. Germline lookup yields CDR1 SGDLS and CDR2 YYNGEE. The CDR3 sequence is 19 residues long. CDR3 sequence (DNA): TGTGCCAGCAGCGGACGATCCAAAGATGAACAGGGGACTAACTATGGCTACACCTTC. It specifies CASSGRSKDEQGTNYGYTF.

V and J are TRBV11-2 and TRBJ2-7; D is possibly TRBD2 (6 bases). Germline values: CDR1 SGHAT, CDR2 FQNNGV. The V end was cut by 5 bases, the J end by 7 bases, with 21 bases between. There are 15 residues in the CDR3. The CDR3 sequence is CASSKIPDGRGEQYF. The CDR3 DNA is TGTGCCAGCAGCAAAATCCCGGACGGGAGAGGGGAGCAGTACTTC.

The chain couples TRBV23-1 to TRBJ2-5, with 10 nucleotides matching TRBD1. TRBV23-1 is treated as an ORF (open reading frame) with a function not yet certain. CDR3 size: 15 residues. Trimming cost V 0 bases and J 3 bases; bases outside gene matches: 1. CDR3 bases: TGCGCCAGCAGTCAATCGGGGACAGGGGAAGAGACCCAGTACTTC. Translating gives CASSQSGTGEETQYF.